The rows below give T cell receptor beta chains drawn from one sample of a study of shared clonotypes between healthy human individuals. TCRdb's table, derived via immunoSEQ multiplex PCR, lists solely in-frame clones and lacks some. The sample includes about 2 million clones, approximately 95% of them seen just once. The sample comprised naive CD8+ T cells sorted from blood. The origin of the receptors is a man aged 18 to 29 in good health. Each CDR3 is given with its conserved first and last residue. D genes are given only for firm matches. The size field is filled for only some rows; it gives once, few, many or a size class.

>TRBJ1-2|.|TRBV5-4|once
CASSLGETVLYGYTF
TGTGCCAGCAGCTTGGGAGAAACAGTACTGTATGGCTACACCTTC
>TRBJ1-5|.|TRBV5-6|.
CASSLGWNQPQHF
TGTGCCAGCAGCTTGGGGTGGAATCAGCCCCAGCATTTT
>TRBJ2-7|TRBD1|TRBV29-1|.
CSVAGTASGGEQYF
TGCAGCGTTGCAGGGACAGCGTCCGGCGGGGAGCAGTACTTC
>TRBJ1-2|TRBD1|TRBV13|.
CASTLQGALVLYGYTF
TGTGCCAGCACCTTACAGGGGGCGTTGGTATTATATGGCTACACCTTC
>TRBJ1-1|.|TRBV14|.
CASSQGFTEAFF
TGTGCCAGCAGCCAGGGGTTCACTGAAGCTTTCTTT
>TRBJ2-1|TRBD1|TRBV15|.
CATSGTGTEYNEQFF
TGTGCCACCAGCGGAACCGGGACAGAGTACAATGAGCAGTTCTTC
>TRBJ2-7|.|TRBV4-2|.
CASSHSREHYEQYF
TGTGCCAGCAGCCATAGCAGGGAGCACTACGAGCAGTACTTC
>TRBJ2-2|TRBD2|TRBV19|.
CASSPGTSGRAPNTGELFF
TGTGCCAGTAGTCCCGGGACTAGCGGGAGGGCACCCAACACCGGGGAGCTGTTTTTT
>TRBJ1-6|TRBD1|TRBV6-5|.
CASEARGAYNSPLHF
TGTGCCAGCGAGGCCAGGGGGGCCTATAATTCACCCCTCCACTTT
>TRBJ2-1|TRBD1|TRBV19|.
CASSISRQGAGYEQFF
TGTGCCAGTAGTATTTCGAGACAGGGGGCGGGTTATGAGCAGTTCTTC
>TRBJ1-1|.|TRBV4-1|.
CASSQDRGRADEAFF
TGCGCCAGCAGCCAAGATCGCGGCAGGGCCGATGAAGCTTTCTTT
>TRBJ2-2|.|TRBV13|.
CASSFLQVPGELFF
TGTGCCAGCAGCTTCCTACAGGTTCCCGGGGAGCTGTTTTTT
>TRBJ2-7|.|TRBV20-1|.
CSAGVGFEQYF
TGCAGTGCGGGAGTGGGCTTCGAGCAGTACTTC
>TRBJ2-7|.|TRBV7-2|.
CASSFPLYEQYF
TGTGCCAGCAGCTTTCCCCTCTACGAGCAGTACTTC
>TRBJ1-2|.|TRBV28|.
CASSNTDALLLGYTF
TGTGCCAGCAGCAACACCGACGCCCTCCTACTTGGCTACACCTTC